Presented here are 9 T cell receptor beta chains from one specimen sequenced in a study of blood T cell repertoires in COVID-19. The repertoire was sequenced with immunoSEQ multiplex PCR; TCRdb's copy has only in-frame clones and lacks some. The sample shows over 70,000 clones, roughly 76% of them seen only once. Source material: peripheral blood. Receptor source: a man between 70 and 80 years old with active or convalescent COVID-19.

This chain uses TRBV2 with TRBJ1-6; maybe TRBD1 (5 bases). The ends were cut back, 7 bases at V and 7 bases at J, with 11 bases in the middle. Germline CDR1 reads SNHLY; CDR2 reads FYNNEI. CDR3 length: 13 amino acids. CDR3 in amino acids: CASIREGNSPLHF. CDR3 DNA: TGTGCCAGCATCAGGGAAGGGAATTCACCCCTCCACTTT.

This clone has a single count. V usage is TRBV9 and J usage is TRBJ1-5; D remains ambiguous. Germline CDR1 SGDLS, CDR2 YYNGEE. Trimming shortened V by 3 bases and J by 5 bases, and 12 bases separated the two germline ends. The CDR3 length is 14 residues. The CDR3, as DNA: TGTGCCAGCAGCGAGACTGGCTCTCATCAGCCCCAGCATTTT. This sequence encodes CASSETGSHQPQHF. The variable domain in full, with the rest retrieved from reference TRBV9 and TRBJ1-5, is DSGVTQTPKHLITATGQRVTLRCSPRSGDLSVYWYQQSLDQGLQFLIQYYNGEERAKGNILERFSAQQFPDLHSELNLSSLELGDSALYFCASSETGSHQPQHFGDGTRLSIL.

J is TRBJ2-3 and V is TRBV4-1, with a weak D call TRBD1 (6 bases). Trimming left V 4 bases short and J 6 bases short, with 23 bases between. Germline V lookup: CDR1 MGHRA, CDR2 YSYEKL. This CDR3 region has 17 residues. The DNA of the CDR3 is TGCGCCAGCAGCCCCCCGGGTCAAGGGGGTCTCTACGATACGCAGTATTTT. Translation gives CASSPPGQGGLYDTQYF.

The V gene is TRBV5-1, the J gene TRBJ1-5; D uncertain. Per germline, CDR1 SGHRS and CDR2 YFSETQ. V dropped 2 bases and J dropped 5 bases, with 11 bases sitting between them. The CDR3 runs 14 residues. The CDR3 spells CASSLSAGDQPQHF. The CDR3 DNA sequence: TGCGCCAGCAGCTTAAGTGCCGGGGATCAGCCCCAGCATTTT. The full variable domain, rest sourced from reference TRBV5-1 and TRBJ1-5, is KAGVTQTPRYLIKTRGQQVTLSCSPISGHRSVSWYQQTPGQGLQFLFEYFSETQRNKGNFPGRFSGRQFSNSRSEMNVSTLELGDSALYLCASSLSAGDQPQHFGDGTRLSIL.

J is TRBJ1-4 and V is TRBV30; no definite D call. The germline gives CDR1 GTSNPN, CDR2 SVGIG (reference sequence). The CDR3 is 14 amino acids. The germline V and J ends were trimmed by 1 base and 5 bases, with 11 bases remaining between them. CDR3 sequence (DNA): TGTGCCTGGAGTGAGAGCTCAAGCAATGAAAAACTGTTTTTT. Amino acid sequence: CAWSESSSNEKLFF.

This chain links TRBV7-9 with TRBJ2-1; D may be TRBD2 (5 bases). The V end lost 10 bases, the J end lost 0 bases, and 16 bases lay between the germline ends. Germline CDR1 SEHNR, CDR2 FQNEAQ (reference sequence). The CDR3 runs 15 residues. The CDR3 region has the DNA TGTGCCACCGACGGCGGACTTAGCTCCTACAATGAGCAGTTCTTC. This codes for CATDGGLSSYNEQFF.

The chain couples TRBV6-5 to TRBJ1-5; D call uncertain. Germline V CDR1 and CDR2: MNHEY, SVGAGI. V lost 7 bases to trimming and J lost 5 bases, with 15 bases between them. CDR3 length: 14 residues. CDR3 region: CASKVYTGDQPQHF. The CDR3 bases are TGTGCCAGCAAGGTCTACACTGGAGATCAGCCCCAGCATTTT.

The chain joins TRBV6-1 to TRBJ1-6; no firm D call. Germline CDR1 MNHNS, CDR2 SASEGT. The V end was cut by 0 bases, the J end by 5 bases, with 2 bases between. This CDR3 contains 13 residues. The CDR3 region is CASSEADNSPLHF. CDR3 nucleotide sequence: TGTGCCAGCAGTGAAGCCGATAATTCACCCCTCCACTTT.

CDR3 sequence: CASSPGTNTEAFF. The CDR3 region has the DNA TGTGCCAGCAGTCCGGGGACAAACACTGAAGCTTTCTTT. This chain connects TRBV12-3 or TRBV12-4 to TRBJ1-1; D might be TRBD1 (6 bases). The germline V and J ends were trimmed by 5 bases and 2 bases, with 9 bases remaining between them. The length of the CDR3 is 13 residues.